This TCR beta chain was sequenced in a study of type 1 regulatory T cells. Turning to the study itself: This in vitro CD4 product, T-allo10, is enriched for Tr1 cells and alloantigen-specific.

TCRdb analysed the reads with MiXCR anew, one entry per CDR3 protein. Among some 22,000 distinct CDR3 sequences listed, 72% were seen once. The CDR3 contains 14 residues. Trimming cost V 6 bases and J 1 base, with 12 bases left between them. This clonotype was recorded once. Antigen unknown. The chain is built from TRBV12-3 or TRBV12-4 and TRBJ2-5; TRBD1 is a possible D gene (5 bases). Sequences were obtained from cultured T cells, either the whole culture or a sorted T cell fraction (not recorded which). Subset denoted: Tr1-enriched cell product generated in vitro against host alloantigens. This sequence originates from a human donor in good health. In nucleotides, the CDR3 is TGTGCCAGCAGGAGAACAGGTCTCCAAGAGACCCAGTACTTC. It translates to CASRRTGLQETQYF.